The 9 T cell receptor beta chains below come from one sample, sequenced in a study of OX40 agonist ivuxolimab in advanced cancers. The data were produced by immunoSEQ multiplex PCR, yet TCRdb's version contains in-frame clones alone and is incomplete. The table lists approximately 72,000 clones, about 90% of them singletons. Sequenced material: CD4+ or CD8+ T cells sorted from blood, taken in a trial of the OX40 agonist ivuxolimab. The receptors were gathered from an adult with an advanced solid tumor such as melanoma, head and neck, liver or kidney cancer.

The chain joins TRBV6-5 to TRBJ2-4; D remains unclear. The CDR3 sequence is 14 residues long. Per the germline V gene, CDR1 is MNHEY and CDR2 is SVGAGI. Trimming left V 6 bases short and J 0 bases short, with 9 bases between. The CDR3 loop is CASRSTRAKNIQYF. The CDR3 coding sequence is TGTGCCAGCAGATCGACACGAGCCAAAAACATTCAGTACTTC.

This clone was seen a few times. The rearrangement links TRBV2 to TRBJ2-5; 9 positions agree with TRBD2. The length of the CDR3 is 14 residues. Losses at the gene ends were 7 bases for V and 4 bases for J; bases not matched to a gene: 7. The germline V gene encodes CDR1 SNHLY and CDR2 FYNNEI. The CDR3 coding sequence is TGTGCCAGCAACCCGGGGACTAGCAGAGAGACCCAGTACTTC. Encoded protein: CASNPGTSRETQYF.

The V gene is TRBV6-5, the J gene TRBJ1-2; D unclear. V lost 4 bases and J 5 bases, leaving 11 bases between the germline ends. Germline-derived CDR1 and CDR2 are MNHEY and SVGAGI. The CDR3 loop spans 13 amino acids. The CDR3 region is CASSSGSVYGYTF. The DNA of the CDR3 is TGTGCCAGCAGTTCGGGGTCCGTTTATGGCTACACCTTC.

The J gene is TRBJ2-7, the V gene TRBV18, with a tentative D call TRBD1 (6 bases). The CDR3 covers 12 residues. The germline V gene encodes CDR1 KGHSH and CDR2 LQKENI. The V end lost 4 bases, the J end lost 2 bases, and 6 bases lay between the germline ends. The CDR3 here is CASSQGAYEQYF. For the CDR3, the DNA is TGTGCCAGCTCACAGGGGGCCTACGAGCAGTACTTC. Variable domain in full (rest from reference TRBV18 and TRBJ2-7): NAGVMQNPRHLVRRRGQEARLRCSPMKGHSHVYWYRQLPEEGLKFMVYLQKENIIDESGMPKERFSAEFPKEGPSILRIQQVVRGDSAAYFCASSQGAYEQYFGPGTRLTVT.

This chain uses TRBV4-3 with TRBJ2-2; D uncertain. The CDR3 is 16 residues long. Deletions cut 0 bases from V and 0 bases from J, with 8 bases between. Germline values: CDR1 LGHNA, CDR2 YSLEER. DNA for the CDR3: TGCGCCAGCAGCCAAGACGCGCACGCGAACACCGGGGAGCTGTTTTTT. Translating gives CASSQDAHANTGELFF.

The V and J genes are TRBV29-1 and TRBJ2-1; TRBD2 might be the D (5 bases). Trimming took 5 bases from V and 7 from J, leaving 9 bases between them. CDR1 and CDR2 (germline): SQVTM, ANQGSEA. CDR3 size: 11 residues. In DNA, the CDR3 is TGCAGCGTTCCTCGACTAAATGAGCAGTTCTTC. Its translation is CSVPRLNEQFF.

The chain recombines TRBV28 with TRBJ2-7; TRBD1 matches 7 bases. Germline V gene data show CDR1 as MDHEN and CDR2 as SYDVKM. The V and J ends lost 2 bases and 6 bases, in that order; junction bases with no gene match: 7. This CDR3 contains 14 residues. CDR3 nucleotides: TGTGCCAGCAGTTTAGCGACAGGGAGAGGCGAGCAGTACTTC. It is translated as CASSLATGRGEQYF.

V gene TRBV19 combines with J gene TRBJ2-2; D call uncertain. The CDR3 extends over 13 amino acids. In germline, CDR1 is LNHDA, CDR2 SQIVND (reference sequence). Deletions cut 7 bases from V and 3 bases from J, with 9 bases between. DNA for the CDR3: TGTGCCAGTATTAACAGCGACACCGGGGAGCTGTTTTTT. It encodes CASINSDTGELFF.

V and J are TRBV7-6 and TRBJ2-5; D is uncertain. Germline lookup yields CDR1 SGHVS and CDR2 FNYEAQ. The CDR3 is 14 amino acids. V lost 5 bases to trimming and J lost 0 bases, with 10 bases between them. The chain's CDR3 is CASSPYVDQETQYF. The CDR3 DNA sequence: TGTGCCAGCAGCCCCTACGTAGACCAAGAGACCCAGTACTTC.